A single count supports the clone carrying this TCR beta chain. What it binds is not known. The V end lost 2 bases, the J end lost 4 bases, and 14 bases lay between the germline ends. Germline loops: CDR1 SGHVS, CDR2 FQNEAQ. The CDR3 has 16 amino acids. The record originates from a study of graft-versus-host responses after intestinal transplantation. Turning to the study itself: Anti-thymocyte globulin induction preceded two to four years of tacrolimus and steroid maintenance in all recipients. Regarding the study as a whole: The marrow of recipients harbored GvH clones, and ileum or blood showed some of them first. Allograft clonal ratios (graft-versus-host to host-versus-graft) were high in patients who had graft-donor T cell macrochimerism.

This table comes from immunoSEQ multiplex PCR, and its TCRdb copy is limited to in-frame clones, with some not included. The sample consists of tens of thousands of clones, approximately 89% of them appearing once. The specimen comprised PBMCs, sampled almost 120 days after intestinal transplantation. The sequence came from a human patient who received an intestinal transplant, so some T cells may come from the graft donor. This sequence joins TRBV7-8 and TRBJ2-2; D assignment may be TRBD1 or TRBD2 (5 bases each). The CDR3 sequence is CASSLRDREPTGELFF. The CDR3 DNA sequence: TGTGCCAGCAGCTTAAGGGACCGCGAGCCCACCGGGGAGCTGTTTTTT. The full variable domain, in which reference TRBV7-8 and TRBJ2-2 provide the parts outside the CDR3, is GAGVSQSPRYKVAKRGQDVALRCDPISGHVSLFWYQQALGQGPEFLTYFQNEAQLDKSGLPSDRFFAERPEGSVSTLKIQRTQQEDSAVYLCASSLRDREPTGELFFGEGSRLTVL.